The rows below give T cell receptor beta chains drawn from one sample of a study of cytomegalovirus exposure and HLA in healthy donors. Data came from immunoSEQ multiplex PCR; TCRdb stores just in-frame clones and leaves some out. The sample lists under 90,000 clones, approximately 71% seen once, with under 2.5% in the top ten. What was sequenced was PBMCs. The receptors stem from a man in his forties in good health and CMV-seronegative. Both conserved end residues are part of each CDR3. The order of the fields is CDR3 protein, CDR3 DNA, clone size, J gene, V gene, D gene. D genes are given only for firm matches. Clone size is shown for a subset of rows, as once, few, many or a class of expanded clone.

CDR3 protein: CAIKPTGGPTDTQYF
CDR3 DNA: TGTGCCATCAAGCCCACAGGGGGTCCGACAGATACGCAGTATTTT
clone size: -
J gene: TRBJ2-3
V gene: TRBV6-1
D gene: TRBD1

CDR3 protein: CASSEGTDYGYTF
CDR3 DNA: TGCGCCAGCAGTGAAGGGACAGACTATGGCTACACCTTC
clone size: -
J gene: TRBJ1-2
V gene: TRBV10-1
D gene: TRBD1

CDR3 protein: CAFSFPGELFF
CDR3 DNA: TGTGCCTTCTCCTTTCCCGGGGAGCTGTTTTTT
clone size: -
J gene: TRBJ2-2
V gene: TRBV30
D gene: -

CDR3 protein: CASSLPNRANYGYTF
CDR3 DNA: TGTGCCAGCAGCTTGCCGAACAGAGCTAACTATGGCTACACCTTC
clone size: -
J gene: TRBJ1-2
V gene: TRBV5-4
D gene: -

CDR3 protein: CASSIAEGFTEAFF
CDR3 DNA: TGTGCCAGTAGTATAGCAGAGGGTTTCACTGAAGCTTTCTTT
clone size: -
J gene: TRBJ1-1
V gene: TRBV19
D gene: -

CDR3 protein: CSVEDPRGSGNTIYF
CDR3 DNA: TGCAGCGTTGAAGATCCCAGGGGCTCTGGAAACACCATATATTTT
clone size: few
J gene: TRBJ1-3
V gene: TRBV29-1
D gene: -

CDR3 protein: CASSVERGLGDTQYF
CDR3 DNA: TGTGCCAGCAGCGTAGAGCGGGGGCTGGGGGATACGCAGTATTTT
clone size: few
J gene: TRBJ2-3
V gene: TRBV9
D gene: TRBD2

CDR3 protein: CASRHDRTNEKLFF
CDR3 DNA: TGTGCCAGCAGGCACGATAGAACTAATGAAAAACTGTTTTTT
clone size: few
J gene: TRBJ1-4
V gene: TRBV6-1
D gene: -

CDR3 protein: CAWSVTGQSEAFF
CDR3 DNA: TGTGCCTGGAGTGTAACCGGACAGAGTGAAGCTTTCTTT
clone size: -
J gene: TRBJ1-1
V gene: TRBV30
D gene: -

CDR3 protein: CASSLVPGGGGEQYF
CDR3 DNA: TGTGCCAGCAGCTTAGTTCCGGGGGGTGGTGGGGAGCAGTACTTC
clone size: -
J gene: TRBJ2-7
V gene: TRBV7-2
D gene: TRBD2

CDR3 protein: CASRGQGLVSGANVLTF
CDR3 DNA: TGTGCCAGCAGAGGGCAGGGGCTTGTTTCTGGGGCCAACGTCCTGACTTTC
clone size: -
J gene: TRBJ2-6
V gene: TRBV2
D gene: -

CDR3 protein: CASSSGQLYGYTF
CDR3 DNA: TGCGCCAGCAGCTCCGGACAGCTCTATGGCTACACCTTC
clone size: few
J gene: TRBJ1-2
V gene: TRBV5-1
D gene: -

CDR3 protein: CASHNLAGSYNEQFF
CDR3 DNA: TGTGCCAGTCATAATCTAGCGGGGTCCTACAATGAGCAGTTCTTC
clone size: -
J gene: TRBJ2-1
V gene: TRBV19
D gene: TRBD2

CDR3 protein: CASSLEIGNTEAFF
CDR3 DNA: TGTGCCAGCAGCTTGGAGATCGGTAACACTGAAGCTTTCTTT
clone size: -
J gene: TRBJ1-1
V gene: TRBV5-4
D gene: -

CDR3 protein: CASVQTANTEAFF
CDR3 DNA: TGTGCCAGCGTACAGACAGCGAACACTGAAGCTTTCTTT
clone size: few
J gene: TRBJ1-1
V gene: TRBV2
D gene: -

CDR3 protein: CASSFRDSILSEQYF
CDR3 DNA: TGCGCCAGCAGCTTCCGGGACAGCATCCTTTCCGAGCAGTACTTC
clone size: -
J gene: TRBJ2-7
V gene: TRBV5-1
D gene: TRBD1

CDR3 protein: CASKFGTGSKNSPLHF
CDR3 DNA: TGTGCCAGCAAGTTCGGAACAGGGTCAAAAAATTCACCCCTCCACTTT
clone size: few
J gene: TRBJ1-6
V gene: TRBV6-6
D gene: -

CDR3 protein: CASSLRTGGGTNEKLFF
CDR3 DNA: TGTGCCAGCAGTCTACGTACAGGGGGGGGTACTAATGAAAAACTGTTTTTT
clone size: -
J gene: TRBJ1-4
V gene: TRBV27
D gene: TRBD1

CDR3 protein: CSVEKGQGVGYTF
CDR3 DNA: TGCAGCGTTGAGAAGGGACAGGGGGTTGGCTACACCTTC
clone size: -
J gene: TRBJ1-2
V gene: TRBV29-1
D gene: TRBD1

CDR3 protein: CTVTTLADRTDTQYF
CDR3 DNA: TGCACCGTTACTACATTAGCGGACCGCACAGATACGCAGTATTTT
clone size: -
J gene: TRBJ2-3
V gene: TRBV29-1
D gene: -

CDR3 protein: CASTTGQGYNSPLHF
CDR3 DNA: TGTGCCAGCACCACCGGGCAGGGCTATAATTCACCCCTCCACTTT
clone size: -
J gene: TRBJ1-6
V gene: TRBV28
D gene: -

CDR3 protein: CASSQKSSGNTEAFF
CDR3 DNA: TGCGCCAGCAGCCAAAAGTCGTCGGGGAACACTGAAGCTTTCTTT
clone size: -
J gene: TRBJ1-1
V gene: TRBV4-1
D gene: -

CDR3 protein: CASSSKTQGAEAFF
CDR3 DNA: TGTGCCAGCAGCTCAAAGACACAGGGGGCAGAAGCTTTCTTT
clone size: -
J gene: TRBJ1-1
V gene: TRBV7-9
D gene: TRBD1

CDR3 protein: CASSVGGGSPLHF
CDR3 DNA: TGTGCCAGCAGTGTCGGGGGTGGCTCACCCCTCCACTTT
clone size: -
J gene: TRBJ1-6
V gene: TRBV2
D gene: -

CDR3 protein: CASSELGRGSTDTQYF
CDR3 DNA: TGTGCCAGCAGTGAATTAGGGAGAGGGTCCACAGATACGCAGTATTTT
clone size: -
J gene: TRBJ2-3
V gene: TRBV25-1
D gene: -

CDR3 protein: CASSPRTGVEKLFF
CDR3 DNA: TGTGCCAGCAGCCCCCGGACAGGGGTCGAAAAACTGTTTTTT
clone size: -
J gene: TRBJ1-4
V gene: TRBV7-8
D gene: TRBD1

CDR3 protein: CASSPGTANTEAFF
CDR3 DNA: TGTGCCAGCAGCCCCGGGACAGCGAACACTGAAGCTTTCTTT
clone size: -
J gene: TRBJ1-1
V gene: TRBV5-5
D gene: TRBD1

CDR3 protein: CSGGQGYEQYF
CDR3 DNA: TGCAGCGGCGGACAGGGGTACGAGCAGTACTTC
clone size: few
J gene: TRBJ2-7
V gene: TRBV29-1
D gene: TRBD1

CDR3 protein: CASSEAGGQFEQYF
CDR3 DNA: TGTGCCAGCAGTGAAGCGGGAGGGCAGTTCGAGCAGTACTTC
clone size: few
J gene: TRBJ2-7
V gene: TRBV6-1
D gene: TRBD2

CDR3 protein: CASSLYLLLGDRAYEQYF
CDR3 DNA: TGTGCCAGCAGTTTATATTTACTTTTGGGGGACAGAGCCTACGAGCAGTACTTC
clone size: -
J gene: TRBJ2-7
V gene: TRBV28
D gene: TRBD1

CDR3 protein: CASSYSGRANTGELFF
CDR3 DNA: TGTGCCAGCAGCTACAGCGGGAGGGCGAACACCGGGGAGCTGTTTTTT
clone size: -
J gene: TRBJ2-2
V gene: TRBV5-4
D gene: TRBD2

CDR3 protein: CATSALGGPSNQPQHF
CDR3 DNA: TGTGCCACCAGCGCTCTGGGGGGGCCAAGCAATCAGCCCCAGCATTTT
clone size: -
J gene: TRBJ1-5
V gene: TRBV15
D gene: -

CDR3 protein: CASSPPRGETQYF
CDR3 DNA: TGTGCCAGCTCACCCCCCAGGGGAGAGACCCAGTACTTC
clone size: -
J gene: TRBJ2-5
V gene: TRBV18
D gene: -

CDR3 protein: CASSQETGPTYEQYF
CDR3 DNA: TGTGCCAGCAGCCAAGAGACAGGCCCAACCTACGAGCAGTACTTC
clone size: -
J gene: TRBJ2-7
V gene: TRBV4-2
D gene: -

CDR3 protein: CASSIRQGFIGYTF
CDR3 DNA: TGTGCCAGCAGCATAAGACAGGGCTTCATTGGCTACACCTTC
clone size: -
J gene: TRBJ1-2
V gene: TRBV11-3
D gene: TRBD1

CDR3 protein: CASSPPGSSYEQYF
CDR3 DNA: TGTGCCAGCAGTCCCCCCGGGAGCTCCTACGAGCAGTACTTC
clone size: -
J gene: TRBJ2-7
V gene: TRBV28
D gene: -

CDR3 protein: CASSLVTGQQGEAFF
CDR3 DNA: TGTGCCAGCAGCTTAGTAACAGGGCAACAGGGTGAAGCTTTCTTT
clone size: few
J gene: TRBJ1-1
V gene: TRBV7-9
D gene: -

CDR3 protein: CASSLIGGRQYNEQFF
CDR3 DNA: TGTGCCAGCAGTTTAATAGGCGGGAGGCAATACAATGAGCAGTTCTTC
clone size: -
J gene: TRBJ2-1
V gene: TRBV28
D gene: TRBD2

CDR3 protein: CASTKREGGEQFF
CDR3 DNA: TGTGCCAGCACAAAGCGGGAGGGCGGTGAGCAGTTCTTC
clone size: -
J gene: TRBJ2-1
V gene: TRBV6-1
D gene: TRBD2

CDR3 protein: CASSLGQGDQPQHF
CDR3 DNA: TGTGCCAGCAGCTTGGGTCAGGGCGATCAGCCCCAGCATTTT
clone size: -
J gene: TRBJ1-5
V gene: TRBV5-6
D gene: -

CDR3 protein: CASSRTVSMNTEAFF
CDR3 DNA: TGTGCCAGCTCAAGAACGGTCTCGATGAACACTGAAGCTTTCTTT
clone size: -
J gene: TRBJ1-1
V gene: TRBV18
D gene: -

CDR3 protein: CASSTGVYEQYF
CDR3 DNA: TGTGCCAGCTCGACAGGTGTATACGAGCAGTACTTC
clone size: -
J gene: TRBJ2-7
V gene: TRBV27
D gene: -

CDR3 protein: CASSSENRGRRNSPLHF
CDR3 DNA: TGTGCCAGTTCATCTGAGAACAGGGGTAGGAGAAATTCACCCCTCCACTTT
clone size: -
J gene: TRBJ1-6
V gene: TRBV19
D gene: TRBD1

CDR3 protein: CASSSGRNQPQHF
CDR3 DNA: TGTGCCAGCAGCTCGGGTCGCAATCAGCCCCAGCATTTT
clone size: -
J gene: TRBJ1-5
V gene: TRBV11-2
D gene: -

CDR3 protein: CATPTQGDHYGYTF
CDR3 DNA: TGTGCCACTCCGACGCAGGGGGATCACTATGGCTACACCTTC
clone size: -
J gene: TRBJ1-2
V gene: TRBV6-5
D gene: TRBD1

CDR3 protein: CASSPTQAGVNEQFF
CDR3 DNA: TGTGCCAGCAGCCCAACTCAAGCGGGAGTTAATGAGCAGTTCTTC
clone size: -
J gene: TRBJ2-1
V gene: TRBV7-3
D gene: TRBD2

CDR3 protein: CSVGTGSNQPQHF
CDR3 DNA: TGCAGCGTAGGAACAGGTTCCAATCAGCCCCAGCATTTT
clone size: -
J gene: TRBJ1-5
V gene: TRBV29-1
D gene: -

CDR3 protein: CASSFFRAGEQYF
CDR3 DNA: TGTGCCAGCAGTTTTTTCCGGGCGGGTGAGCAGTACTTC
clone size: once
J gene: TRBJ2-7
V gene: TRBV28
D gene: -

CDR3 protein: CASSVAGETYNEQFF
CDR3 DNA: TGTGCCAGCAGCGTAGCGGGAGAGACCTACAATGAGCAGTTCTTC
clone size: few
J gene: TRBJ2-1
V gene: TRBV9
D gene: -

CDR3 protein: CASRLQGADEKLFF
CDR3 DNA: TGTGCCAGCAGGTTACAGGGGGCGGATGAAAAACTGTTTTTT
clone size: -
J gene: TRBJ1-4
V gene: TRBV27
D gene: TRBD1

CDR3 protein: CASILTGANTEAFF
CDR3 DNA: TGTGCCAGCATCCTGACAGGGGCGAACACTGAAGCTTTCTTT
clone size: many
J gene: TRBJ1-1
V gene: TRBV6-1
D gene: TRBD1

CDR3 protein: CASSQAWDLPYEQYF
CDR3 DNA: TGCGCCAGCAGCCAAGCTTGGGACTTACCTTACGAGCAGTACTTC
clone size: -
J gene: TRBJ2-7
V gene: TRBV4-1
D gene: -

CDR3 protein: CASSIRFGGFHNEQFF
CDR3 DNA: TGTGCCAGTAGTATACGATTCGGGGGTTTCCACAATGAGCAGTTCTTC
clone size: -
J gene: TRBJ2-1
V gene: TRBV19
D gene: -